This passage covers 14 T cell receptor beta chains from one sample sequenced in a study of neurological immune-mediated disorders. TCRdb fed the 5' RACE reads into MiXCR, producing one record per CDR3 protein. The profile shows 90,000 to 150,000 distinct CDR3 sequences, around 3% of them singletons. Sequencing was done on a sample of PBMCs. Every receptor here comes from a woman aged 25 to 39 with multiple sclerosis.

This clonotype was counted ten times or more. The chain has TRBV7-2 and TRBJ2-7; D remains ambiguous. This CDR3 comprises 13 residues. In germline, CDR1 is SGHTA, CDR2 FQGNSA. V was shortened by 5 bases and J by 3 bases, with 11 bases between the two germline ends. The CDR3 DNA follows: TGTGCCAGCAGCCTCCTCGCTCGCTACGAGCAGTACTTC. It codes for CASSLLARYEQYF.

This clonotype has ten or more counts. This chain connects TRBV9 to TRBJ1-1; no clear D. Trimming removed 4 bases from V and 5 bases from J, with 12 bases in between. Germline V gives CDR1 SGDLS, CDR2 YYNGEE. The CDR3 is 13 amino acids. The CDR3 DNA sequence: TGTGCCAGCAGCCCCAACTCGGGGACTGAAGCTTTCTTT. Translation gives CASSPNSGTEAFF.

This clonotype was counted at least ten times. The rearrangement joins TRBV20-1 to TRBJ2-5; D perhaps matches TRBD2 (6 bases). There are 14 residues in the CDR3. The V gene's germline CDR1 is DFQATT and CDR2 SNEGSKA (reference sequence). V gave up 2 bases and J gave up 2 bases, with 12 bases separating them. The CDR3: CSARTGTSQETQYF. In DNA form, the CDR3 reads TGCAGTGCTAGAACCGGGACTTCGCAAGAGACCCAGTACTTC.

In this sample, this clonotype turned up many times. This chain joins TRBV7-2 and TRBJ1-5; 9 positions match TRBD1. V shed 3 bases, J shed 6 bases, and the junction held 6 bases outside the gene matches. The germline V gene encodes CDR1 SGHTA and CDR2 FQGNSA. The CDR3 runs to 15 residues. This CDR3 is CASSFGQGLSQPQHF. The CDR3 DNA is TGTGCCAGCAGCTTCGGACAGGGGCTTTCTCAGCCCCAGCATTTT.

The table lists this clonotype with many counts. V is TRBV29-1 and J is TRBJ2-1; TRBD2 might be the D (6 bases). V lost 7 bases to trimming and J lost 5 bases, with 9 bases between them. The CDR3 runs to 11 residues. Per the germline V gene, CDR1 is SQVTM and CDR2 is ANQGSEA. The CDR3 sequence is CSAGLNNEQFF. CDR3 DNA: TGCAGCGCCGGACTAAACAATGAGCAGTTCTTC.

This clonotype was seen at least ten times. This sequence joins TRBV5-1 and TRBJ2-3; 7 positions match TRBD1. J was trimmed by 1 base and V by 4 bases; bases with no gene match: 3. The CDR3 contains 14 residues. Germline values: CDR1 SGHRS, CDR2 YFSETQ. The CDR3 protein is CASSEGTGTDTQYF. CDR3 DNA sequence: TGCGCCAGCAGCGAGGGGACAGGCACAGATACGCAGTATTTT.

This clonotype was observed many times. The CDR3 DNA follows: TGTGCCAGCAGCCTAGGGACAGGGATGGTAACAGATACGCAGTATTTT. Translation: CASSLGTGMVTDTQYF. The chain uses TRBV5-6 and TRBJ2-3, with 9 bases matching TRBD1. There are 16 residues in the CDR3. Unmatched junction bases numbered 9, after V lost 4 bases and J lost 3 bases. Germline assignment: CDR1 SGHDT and CDR2 YYEEEE.

This clonotype was seen at least ten times. The chain carries TRBV12-3 or TRBV12-4 and TRBJ1-5; TRBD1 matches 12 bases. This CDR3 region has 15 residues. Trimming cost V 7 bases and J 7 bases; bases outside gene matches: 8. The CDR3: CASKPGQGAGQPQHF. DNA of the CDR3: TGTGCCAGCAAGCCGGGACAGGGGGCTGGACAGCCCCAGCATTTT.

This clonotype occurred many times. V usage is TRBV25-1 and J usage is TRBJ1-2, with D hard to call. The CDR3 is 10 residues long. Germline lookup yields CDR1 MGHDK and CDR2 SYGVNS. The ends were cut back, 10 bases at V and 7 bases at J, with 10 bases in the middle. The CDR3 DNA reads TGTGCCACTGAGTTGATTGGCTACACCTTC. As protein: CATELIGYTF.

This clonotype came up many times. The V gene is TRBV6-5, the J gene TRBJ2-6; 9 bases fit TRBD1. Germline CDR1 is MNHEY and CDR2 is SVGAGI. Trimming took 2 bases from V and 8 from J; bases not matched to a gene: 13. The CDR3 runs to 18 residues. The CDR3 sequence is CASSYLPSGTGTTNVLTF. As DNA, the CDR3 is TGTGCCAGCAGTTACCTTCCATCCGGGACAGGGACCACCAACGTCCTGACTTTC.

There are many counts of this clonotype. V and J are TRBV29-1 and TRBJ1-1, with 7 bases that match TRBD1. The CDR3 extends over 13 amino acids. CDR1 is SQVTM, CDR2 ANQGSEA, per germline. The trim removed 1 base at V and 5 bases at J, leaving 4 bases unmatched. The CDR3 coding sequence is TGCAGCGTTGAAGTGCCAGGGGGGACTGAAGCTTTCTTT. Its protein product is CSVEVPGGTEAFF.

The sample holds many counts of this clonotype. The chain joins TRBV7-2 to TRBJ1-1, with 7 bases aligning to TRBD1. This CDR3 is 15 amino acids long. V was clipped by 3 bases and J by 1 base; unmatched bases: 5. Germline V lookup: CDR1 SGHTA, CDR2 FQGNSA. Here the CDR3 DNA reads TGTGCCAGCAGCTTGCCGGGACAGCCGAACACTGAAGCTTTCTTT. Protein product: CASSLPGQPNTEAFF.

This clonotype showed up many times. The chain carries TRBV7-9 and TRBJ1-4; 8 nucleotides align to TRBD1. This CDR3 comprises 16 residues. CDR1 SEHNR and CDR2 FQNEAQ come from the germline V gene (reference sequence). V trimming: 5 bases; J trimming: 5 bases; junction bases outside the gene matches: 10. This CDR3 reads CASSTYRGRGNEKLFF. The CDR3 nucleotides read TGTGCCAGCAGCACCTACAGGGGGAGAGGAAATGAAAAACTGTTTTTT.

The sample holds many counts of this clonotype. The chain combines TRBV29-1 with TRBJ2-5, with 7 bases identical to TRBD1. Germline-derived CDR1 and CDR2 are SQVTM and ANQGSEA. Trimming removed 6 bases from V and 2 bases from J; junction bases left unmatched: 9. The CDR3 is 14 amino acids. CDR3 sequence: CSVPPPGQQETQYF. CDR3 bases: TGCAGCGTACCACCCCCGGGACAGCAAGAGACCCAGTACTTC. The full variable domain, with the rest looked up from reference TRBV29-1 and TRBJ2-5, is SAVISQKPSRDICQRGTSLTIQCQVDSQVTMMFWYRQQPGQSLTLIATANQGSEATYESGFVIDKFPISRPNLTFSTLTVSNMSPEDSSIYLCSVPPPGQQETQYFGPGTRLLVL.